What follows are 13 T cell receptor beta chains derived from one specimen sequenced in a study of blood T cell repertoires in COVID-19. Assay used: immunoSEQ multiplex PCR; TCRdb lists only in-frame clones, some missing. The sample has 130,000 to 150,000 clones, approximately 87% seen once. Material: peripheral blood. These TCRs come from a man between 50 and 59 years old who had recovered from COVID-19.

The sample holds one count of this clone. The chain uses TRBV6-1 and TRBJ1-5; TRBD1 is a possible D gene (5 bases). The CDR3 spans 17 residues. The V end was cut by 2 bases, the J end by 3 bases, with 17 bases between. CDR1 is MNHNS and CDR2 is SASEGT in the germline V gene. CDR3 amino acids: CASSEPPGEVNNQPQHF. The DNA of the CDR3 is TGTGCCAGCAGTGAACCCCCGGGGGAAGTGAACAATCAGCCCCAGCATTTT.

DNA of the CDR3: TGTGCCAGCAGCTTATTGGGACAGGGGGCGAATGAGCAGTTCTTC. This translates into CASSLLGQGANEQFF. The rearrangement joins TRBV7-2 to TRBJ2-1, with 12 bases matching TRBD1. With 2 bases clipped from V and 7 bases from J, the junction kept 3 bases outside the gene matches. The CDR3 contains 15 residues. The germline V gene has CDR1 SGHTA and CDR2 FQGNSA.

The rearrangement uses TRBV5-5 and TRBJ1-2; D may be TRBD1 (6 bases). The CDR3 is 15 amino acids. The germline V gene has CDR1 SGHKS and CDR2 YYEKEE (reference sequence). The V end lost 0 bases, the J end lost 8 bases, and 17 bases lay between the germline ends. The CDR3 sequence is CASSLDRAGVGGYTF. The CDR3 DNA reads TGTGCCAGCAGCTTGGACAGGGCTGGAGTCGGAGGCTACACCTTC.

The chain carries TRBV19 and TRBJ2-5, with TRBD1 matching 8 bases. CDR3 length: 14 amino acids. V trimming: 3 bases; J trimming: 6 bases; junction bases outside the gene matches: 6. Looked up from germline, CDR1 is LNHDA and CDR2 is SQIVND (reference sequence). CDR3 amino acids: CASSIQGASKTQYF. CDR3 nucleotides: TGTGCCAGTAGTATCCAGGGGGCTTCGAAGACCCAGTACTTC.

This clone was seen just once. V and J are TRBV6-1 and TRBJ2-3, with 12 nucleotides matching TRBD2. Germline V lookup: CDR1 MNHNS, CDR2 SASEGT. The CDR3 consists of 17 residues. The J segment lost 0 bases and the V segment lost 4 bases, leaving 5 bases of the junction unmatched. CDR3 region: CASSVRTSGVSTDTQYF. The CDR3 nucleotides read TGTGCCAGCAGTGTGCGGACTAGCGGGGTTAGCACAGATACGCAGTATTTT.

V usage is TRBV5-1 and J usage is TRBJ1-1, with 10 bases lining up with TRBD1. V was pared by 3 bases and J by 6 bases, with 5 bases of the junction left unmatched. Germline V gives CDR1 SGHRS, CDR2 YFSETQ. CDR3 length: 14 amino acids. CDR3 coding DNA: TGCGCCAGCAGCTCGACCGGGACAGGGGCTGAAGCTTTCTTT. This gives the protein CASSSTGTGAEAFF.

In the case of this clone: In the same sample, other DNA sequences code for this CDR3. This sequence joins TRBV3-1 (or the pseudogene TRBV3-2) and TRBJ1-2; the match to TRBD1 covers 7 bases. The CDR3 loop spans 13 amino acids. Losses at the gene ends were 4 bases for V and 5 bases for J; bases not matched to a gene: 4. Germline lookup yields CDR1 LGHDT and CDR2 YNNKEL (reference sequence). CDR3 sequence: CASSPRQGYGYTF. The DNA for the CDR3 is TGTGCCAGCAGCCCTAGACAGGGTTATGGCTACACCTTC.

The chain joins TRBV27 to TRBJ2-1; 8 bases match TRBD2. CDR3 length: 15 residues. Trimming took 6 bases from V and 4 from J; bases not matched to a gene: 8. CDR1 is MNHEY and CDR2 is SMNVEV in the germline V gene (reference sequence). CDR3 coding DNA: TGTGCCAGCAGCCTTGGCGGGGGGCCTTACAATGAGCAGTTCTTC. Residues: CASSLGGGPYNEQFF.

The chain has TRBV2 and TRBJ1-1, with 8 bases aligning to TRBD1. The CDR3 is 15 residues long. V dropped 5 bases and J dropped 4; count of bases not matched to a gene: 9. The germline V gene has CDR1 SNHLY and CDR2 FYNNEI. The chain's CDR3 is CASSNPDRGSTEAFF. CDR3 DNA: TGTGCCAGCAGTAATCCTGACAGGGGAAGCACTGAAGCTTTCTTT.

This sequence joins TRBV9 and TRBJ2-2, with D possibly being TRBD1 (5 bases). CDR3 length: 16 residues. From germline, CDR1 is SGDLS and CDR2 YYNGEE. Trimming took off 2 bases at V and 4 bases at J, with 15 bases between the two ends. The CDR3: CASSVVGASRTGELFF. CDR3 coding DNA: TGTGCCAGCAGCGTGGTAGGGGCCAGTCGCACCGGGGAGCTGTTTTTT.

The chain recombines TRBV12-5 with TRBJ2-3; 7 positions match TRBD1. Germline loops: CDR1 LGHNT, CDR2 FRNRAP. The junction had 3 bases not matched to a gene; V was cut back by 4 bases and J by 5 bases. This CDR3 contains 13 residues. CDR3 sequence reads: CASGYRQGDTQYF. CDR3 bases: TGTGCTAGTGGTTACCGACAGGGAGATACGCAGTATTTT.

CDR3 DNA: TGTGCCAGCAGTTTATCGGCGACAGGGTTGAACACTGAAGCTTTCTTT. It translates to CASSLSATGLNTEAFF. The rearrangement links TRBV27 to TRBJ1-1, with 7 bases that match TRBD1. The CDR3 spans 16 residues. V lost 0 bases to trimming and J lost 0 bases; unmatched junction nucleotides: 4. Looked up from germline, CDR1 is MNHEY and CDR2 is SMNVEV (reference sequence).

This rearrangement joins TRBV9 to TRBJ2-3; 12 bases match TRBD2. V gave up 0 bases and J gave up 7 bases; unmatched junction bases: 6. CDR1 and CDR2 from the germline V gene are SGDLS and YYNGEE. The CDR3 spans 16 residues. The CDR3: CASSVGLAGDVHTQYF. The CDR3, as DNA: TGTGCCAGCAGCGTAGGACTAGCGGGGGACGTGCATACGCAGTATTTT.